These T cell receptor beta chains were read from a single sample in a study of T cell changes during pregnancy in multiple sclerosis. Only in-frame clones appear in the TCRdb table, and some are missing; sequencing was by immunoSEQ multiplex PCR. The sample includes 95,000 to 110,000 clones, 85% to 95% of them seen just once. The material sequenced was peripheral blood, taken in the third trimester of pregnancy. Receptors originate from a female donor in good health, enrolled as a control in a pregnancy study. Each CDR3 is given with its conserved first and last residue. D genes are given only for firm matches. The size field is filled for only some rows; it gives once, few, many or a size class.

TRBJ1-5	TRBV9	.	.	TGTGCCAGCAGCGTAGTTGGCAGCGGGCCCCAGCATTTT	CASSVVGSGPQHF
TRBJ1-2	TRBV6-6	.	.	TGTGCCAGCAGTACCGATTCCCCGGGAGGCTACACCTTC	CASSTDSPGGYTF
TRBJ2-7	TRBV5-1	TRBD1	.	TGCGCCAGCAGCTTGCCGGGACAGTTGGGCTACGAGCAGTACTTC	CASSLPGQLGYEQYF
TRBJ1-2	TRBV7-9	TRBD1	.	TGTGCCGGGGGTGACAGGGCTTATGGCTACACCTTC	CAGGDRAYGYTF
TRBJ1-3	TRBV7-9	.	once	TGTGCCAGTCAGGAAGGTGTCGGAAACACCATATATTTT	CASQEGVGNTIYF
TRBJ1-2	TRBV27	TRBD1	.	TGTGCCAGCTCCGACCAACAGGGGAGCGACGGCTACACCTTC	CASSDQQGSDGYTF
TRBJ2-1	TRBV7-2	.	.	TGTGCCAGCAGCTTACAGGGATACAATGAGCAGTTCTTC	CASSLQGYNEQFF
TRBJ2-5	TRBV19	.	.	TGTGCCAGTATGGCGGGGCCTGGGGAGACCCAGTACTTC	CASMAGPGETQYF
TRBJ1-6	TRBV5-1	TRBD1	.	TGCGCCAGCAGCAACGGGGGACAGGGAGGTTCACCCCTCCACTTT	CASSNGGQGGSPLHF
TRBJ1-1	TRBV7-2	TRBD1	.	TGTGCCAGCAGCTTCACCGGGACAGGGAACACTGAAGCTTTCTTT	CASSFTGTGNTEAFF
TRBJ2-1	TRBV7-6	.	.	TGTGCCAGCAGCCCTGGGCCATACAATGAGCAGTTCTTC	CASSPGPYNEQFF
TRBJ1-4	TRBV6-6	.	.	TGTGCCAGTAACCGGGATCATAATGAAAAACTGTTTTTT	CASNRDHNEKLFF
TRBJ2-3	TRBV27	TRBD2	.	TGTGCCAGCAGTCTAACGGGACTAGCAACAACAGATACGCAGTATTTT	CASSLTGLATTDTQYF
TRBJ2-1	TRBV5-4	TRBD2	.	TGTGCCAGCAGCTTGGGGAGTAGCGGGAGCAATGAGCAGTTCTTC	CASSLGSSGSNEQFF
TRBJ2-7	TRBV7-9	TRBD1	once	TGTGCCAGCAGCTTATCGGGGACAGGGAGAAACGAGCAGTACTTC	CASSLSGTGRNEQYF
TRBJ2-7	TRBV11-1	TRBD1	.	TGTGCCAGCAGCCATACCCACAGGGGCCCCTACGAGCAGTACTTC	CASSHTHRGPYEQYF
TRBJ1-2	TRBV27	.	.	TGTGCCAGCAGTCCCCACCAGCGGCATGGCTACACCTTC	CASSPHQRHGYTF
TRBJ1-1	TRBV5-8	.	.	TGTGCCAGCAGCTTGGCCGTCGGTCGGTCGGGCACTGAAGCTTTCTTT	CASSLAVGRSGTEAFF
TRBJ1-1	TRBV2	.	.	TGTGCCAGCAGTGAAGCAGGGAGGGGTACTGAAGCTTTCTTT	CASSEAGRGTEAFF
TRBJ2-2	TRBV7-3	.	.	TGTGCCAGCAGCTTAGAGTTAGGGGAGCTGTTTTTT	CASSLELGELFF
TRBJ1-2	TRBV5-1	.	few	TGCGCCAGCAGCTCGGACAGCGCATATGGCTACACCTTC	CASSSDSAYGYTF
TRBJ2-7	TRBV4-2	TRBD1	.	TGTGCCAGCAGCCAACCGGGACAGGGAAGCTACGAGCAGTACTTC	CASSQPGQGSYEQYF
TRBJ1-1	TRBV30	TRBD1	few	TGTGCCTGGAGTAAGGGGACAGGGCTAACAGAAGCTTTCTTT	CAWSKGTGLTEAFF
TRBJ1-2	TRBV19	.	once	TGTGCCAGTAGTAAAGGGTCGGGACCAGGGGATGGCTACACCTTC	CASSKGSGPGDGYTF
TRBJ2-2	TRBV15	TRBD2	.	TGTGCCACCAGCAGAAGACTAGCGGCGAACACCGGGGAGCTGTTTTTT	CATSRRLAANTGELFF
TRBJ2-3	TRBV4-1	TRBD2	.	TGCGCCAGCAGCCAAGTTCTTAGCGGGGGGGCCCCCGCAGATACGCAGTATTTT	CASSQVLSGGAPADTQYF
TRBJ2-7	TRBV9	.	.	TGTGCCAGCAGTTTAGGGGGAGAAAATACCTACGAGCAGTACTTC	CASSLGGENTYEQYF
TRBJ2-5	TRBV5-4	.	.	TGTGCCAGCAGCATCCCCGGAACTTACCAGAGGCCCAAAGAGACCCAGTACTTC	CASSIPGTYQRPKETQYF
TRBJ1-1	TRBV2	.	.	TGTGCCAGCAGTGAAATGGGGGGACGGACTGAAGCTTTCTTT	CASSEMGGRTEAFF
TRBJ1-5	TRBV7-9	.	.	TGTGCCAGCAGCCTCGGGCCAGGGGCCCAGCCCCAGCATTTT	CASSLGPGAQPQHF
TRBJ2-5	TRBV5-6	TRBD2	.	TGTGCCAGCAGCTTGGTCGGGAGGCAAGAGACCCAGTACTTC	CASSLVGRQETQYF
TRBJ1-4	TRBV9	TRBD1	.	TGTGCCAGCAGCGTAGACAGGGGGGGAGAAAAACTGTTTTTT	CASSVDRGGEKLFF
TRBJ1-3	TRBV9	.	.	TGTGCCAGCAGCGCATGGAGGCAAAATCCCCAGGATGGAAACACCATATATTTT	CASSAWRQNPQDGNTIYF
TRBJ2-4	TRBV27	.	.	TGTGCCAGCAGCCCAGGGGTAATAGCCAAAAACATTCAGTACTTC	CASSPGVIAKNIQYF
TRBJ1-5	TRBV6-5	.	.	TGTGCCAGCAGTTACTCCAGGGGAACACCCCAGCATTTT	CASSYSRGTPQHF
TRBJ2-3	TRBV6-5	TRBD2	.	TGTGCCAGCAGTTACACTAGCGGGGGGCCAGATACGCAGTATTTT	CASSYTSGGPDTQYF
TRBJ1-1	TRBV4-3	TRBD1	.	TGCGCCAGCAGTCGGGACAGCCAGAACACTGAAGCTTTCTTT	CASSRDSQNTEAFF
TRBJ2-5	TRBV11-2	.	.	TGTGCCAGCAGCTTTGGGGTTTGGGAGGACCAAGAGACCCAGTACTTC	CASSFGVWEDQETQYF
TRBJ1-2	TRBV30	TRBD1	.	TGTGCCTGGAGCGTCGTTAAATCGACAGGGGGCGGTGGCTACACCTTC	CAWSVVKSTGGGGYTF
TRBJ2-5	TRBV19	TRBD2	.	TGTGCCAGTAGTATATCTGCGGGGGGGCCTGAGTGGGAGACCCAGTACTTC	CASSISAGGPEWETQYF
TRBJ2-5	TRBV6-5	TRBD1	.	TGTGCCAGCAGTTACGGCCGGGACAGGGTACCAGAGACCCAGTACTTC	CASSYGRDRVPETQYF
TRBJ2-6	TRBV25-1	.	.	TGTGCCAGCAGTGCTCCCGGAGGGGGGGCCAACGTCCTGACTTTC	CASSAPGGGANVLTF
TRBJ2-2	TRBV5-1	.	.	TGCGCCAGCAGCTTGGGACAGGGGGAGCTGTTTTTT	CASSLGQGELFF
TRBJ1-6	TRBV5-6	TRBD1	few	TGTGCCAGCAGCTTCGACAGGGGTTCACCCCTCCACTTT	CASSFDRGSPLHF
TRBJ1-4	TRBV30	.	.	TGTGCCTGGAGTAGGCAGGGTGGGAGGAATGAAAAACTGTTTTTT	CAWSRQGGRNEKLFF
TRBJ1-1	TRBV6-1	.	.	TGTGCCAGCAGTGATTTAGAGGGCACCAACACTGAAGCTTTCTTT	CASSDLEGTNTEAFF
TRBJ1-1	TRBV6-1	.	.	TGTGCCAGCAGTGGAGCTGTAGCCGGGACACAGAACACTGAAGCTTTCTTT	CASSGAVAGTQNTEAFF
TRBJ1-1	TRBV4-3	.	.	TGCGCCAGCAGCCAAGAGGGGGGGAACACTGAAGCTTTCTTT	CASSQEGGNTEAFF
TRBJ2-7	TRBV11-2	TRBD1	.	TGTGCCAGCAGCCAAGGGACAGGGTCGGTGCAGTACTTC	CASSQGTGSVQYF
TRBJ2-5	TRBV11-1	TRBD2	.	TGTGCCAGCAGCACGGACGGGACTAGCGAAGAGACCCAGTACTTC	CASSTDGTSEETQYF
TRBJ1-3	TRBV7-2	.	.	TGTGCCAGCAGTTTCACAGGGTCAACTGGAAACACCATATATTTT	CASSFTGSTGNTIYF
TRBJ2-7	TRBV6-5	.	.	TGTGCCAGCAGTTACTCGGCAGGTTCTTCCTACGAGCAGTACTTC	CASSYSAGSSYEQYF
TRBJ1-5	TRBV9	.	.	TGTGCCAGCAACGTGGGGGGAAACAATCAGCCCCAGCATTTT	CASNVGGNNQPQHF
TRBJ2-1	TRBV4-1	.	once	TGCGCCAGCAGCCAAGAGTCTTTTGTAGGGAGCTCCTACAATGAGCAGTTCTTC	CASSQESFVGSSYNEQFF
TRBJ2-7	TRBV30	.	.	TGTGCCTGGAGTGTACGCGGATACGAGCAGTACTTC	CAWSVRGYEQYF
TRBJ2-1	TRBV6-6	.	.	TGTGCCAGCAGTCCGGCCAGCGGATACAATGAGCAGTTCTTC	CASSPASGYNEQFF